The 28 T cell receptor beta chains presented below share a single source sample, sequenced in a study of response to subunit inactivated influenza vaccine. TCRdb re-called the RT-PCR reads with MiXCR, one entry per CDR3 protein. The sample holds around 710,000 distinct CDR3 sequences, over 11% seen once. This specimen was PBMCs from blood, taken approximately 15 days before vaccination. Source of these receptors: a man aged 50 to 59 who received an inactivated influenza vaccine.

Only a few counts were recorded for this clonotype. The chain has TRBV20-1 and TRBJ2-7; D is uncertain. The germline V gene encodes CDR1 DFQATT and CDR2 SNEGSKA (reference sequence). V was pared by 7 bases and J by 6 bases, with 10 bases between. This CDR3 has 10 residues. CDR3 region: CSVGTGEQYF. DNA of the CDR3: TGCAGTGTGGGCACCGGCGAGCAGTACTTC.

The sample holds many counts of this clonotype. The gene calls are TRBV4-3 and TRBJ2-1, with a tentative D call TRBD1 (5 bases). V lost 0 bases, J lost 0 bases, and 15 bases lay in between. Germline V gene data show CDR1 as LGHNA and CDR2 as YSLEER. The CDR3 contains 18 residues. The CDR3: CASSQDPPTVSSYNEQFF. The CDR3, as DNA: TGCGCCAGCAGCCAAGACCCCCCGACAGTTAGCTCCTACAATGAGCAGTTCTTC.

This clonotype was seen more than once but under ten times. The V call is TRBV18, the J call TRBJ2-7, with D perhaps matching TRBD2 (5 bases). The CDR3 loop spans 15 amino acids. Germline assignment: CDR1 KGHSH and CDR2 LQKENI. V shed 2 bases and J shed 6 bases, with 17 bases lying between them. The CDR3 DNA follows: TGTGCCAGCTCACCAAGTCCCCTGGCGGGTAGCGAGCAGTACTTC. Amino acid sequence: CASSPSPLAGSEQYF.

This rearrangement joins TRBV12-3 or TRBV12-4 to TRBJ2-5; D might be TRBD2 (6 bases). CDR3 length: 15 residues. The germline V and J ends were trimmed by 2 bases and 1 base, with 11 bases remaining between them. CDR3 loop: CASSLLASTQETQYF. As DNA, the CDR3 is TGTGCCAGCAGTTTACTAGCGAGTACCCAAGAGACCCAGTACTTC.

V is TRBV9 and J is TRBJ1-5, with D uncertain. Per the germline V gene, CDR1 is SGDLS and CDR2 is YYNGEE. V lost 0 bases, J lost 1 base, and 8 bases lay in between. The CDR3 covers 15 residues. The CDR3 DNA follows: TGTGCCAGCAGCGTAGGAGGGATCAGCAATCAGCCCCAGCATTTT. It codes for CASSVGGISNQPQHF.

This clonotype has just a few counts. The chain recombines TRBV2 with TRBJ1-4; weak D call: TRBD1 (5 bases). Trimming removed 8 bases at V and 4 bases at J, with 14 bases between. CDR1 SNHLY and CDR2 FYNNEI come from the germline V gene. The CDR3 covers 14 residues. CDR3 in amino acids: CASLSAGYNEKLFF. The CDR3 DNA is TGTGCCAGCCTCTCGGCAGGGTATAATGAAAAACTGTTTTTT.

In its sample, this clonotype was seen a few times. This chain links TRBV6-2 or TRBV6-3 with TRBJ2-1, with D uncertain. Germline V CDR1 and CDR2: MNHEY, SVGEGT. Trimming took off 2 bases at V and 2 bases at J, with 4 bases between the two ends. The CDR3 is made up of 13 amino acids. The CDR3, as DNA: TGTGCCAGCAGTTACGGGCCCTACAATGAGCAGTTCTTC. It specifies CASSYGPYNEQFF.

V gene TRBV11-2 combines with J gene TRBJ1-2; D is uncertain. The CDR3 loop spans 15 amino acids. Germline CDR1 is SGHAT and CDR2 is FQNNGV. V was cut by 5 bases and J by 3 bases, with 16 bases left in between. In nucleotides, the CDR3 is TGTGCCAGCAGCGACCTCGACGAGCGTGACTATGGCTACACCTTC. Amino acids: CASSDLDERDYGYTF. The full variable domain, its missing parts supplied by reference TRBV11-2 and TRBJ1-2, is EAGVAQSPRYKIIEKRQSVAFWCNPISGHATLYWYQQILGQGPKLLIQFQNNGVVDDSQLPKDRFSAERLKGVDSTLKIQPAKLEDSAVYLCASSDLDERDYGYTFGSGTRLTVV.

In this sample, this clonotype turned up many times. CDR3 DNA sequence: TGTGCCAGCAGCGTAGTCAGGGGGGGTAGCACTGAAGCTTTCTTT. It is translated as CASSVVRGGSTEAFF. The chain links TRBV9 to TRBJ1-1; TRBD1 agrees at 7 bases. Trimming removed 0 bases from V and 4 bases from J; junction bases left unmatched: 6. The CDR3 spans 15 residues. CDR1 and CDR2 from the germline V gene are SGDLS and YYNGEE.

V usage is TRBV5-1 and J usage is TRBJ2-5; D remains ambiguous. The CDR3 extends over 16 amino acids. The V gene lost 0 bases and the J gene lost 3 bases, with 15 bases spanning the gap. Germline CDR1 and CDR2: SGHRS and YFSETQ. The CDR3 protein is CASSLVLGSGEETQYF. CDR3 nucleotide sequence: TGCGCCAGCAGCTTGGTCTTGGGAAGTGGTGAAGAGACCCAGTACTTC.

This clonotype was seen more than once but under ten times. This chain connects TRBV20-1 to TRBJ2-3; TRBD2 matches 8 bases. The CDR3 extends over 15 amino acids. Germline CDR1 reads DFQATT; CDR2 reads SNEGSKA (reference sequence). V gave up 2 bases and J gave up 5 bases; unmatched junction bases: 9. CDR3 sequence: CSARRGGRWGDTQYF. In DNA form, the CDR3 reads TGCAGTGCTAGACGTGGCGGGAGGTGGGGAGATACGCAGTATTTT.

The genes are TRBV5-5 and TRBJ2-7; D possibly corresponds to TRBD2 (5 bases). Trimming pared 4 bases from V and 2 bases from J, leaving 16 bases between. This CDR3 has 15 residues. CDR1 SGHKS and CDR2 YYEKEE come from the germline V gene (reference sequence). The CDR3 nucleotides read TGTGCCAGCAGCGCCGCTGTTGGGGAGCCCTACGAGCAGTACTTC. Residues: CASSAAVGEPYEQYF.

There are a few counts of this clonotype. This rearrangement joins TRBV7-2 to TRBJ2-5; the D is unclear. This CDR3 has 15 residues. V was clipped by 6 bases and J by 3 bases, with 17 bases between them. Germline CDR1 reads SGHTA; CDR2 reads FQGNSA. The DNA of the CDR3 is TGTGCCAGCAGTCTCCAATGGTCCAGAGAAGAGACCCAGTACTTC. It specifies CASSLQWSREETQYF. The whole variable domain, filled in from reference TRBV7-2 and TRBJ2-5, reads GAGVSQSPSNKVTEKGKDVELRCDPISGHTALYWYRQSLGQGLEFLIYFQGNSAPDKSGLPSDRFSAERTGGSVSTLTIQRTQQEDSAVYLCASSLQWSREETQYFGPGTRLLVL.

In this sample, this clonotype turned up many times. V is TRBV5-1 and J is TRBJ2-3, with TRBD2 identical over 8 bases. The CDR3 spans 15 residues. The germline CDR1 and CDR2 sequences are SGHRS and YFSETQ. Trimming removed 4 bases from V and 1 base from J; junction bases left unmatched: 5. CDR3 sequence (DNA): TGCGCCAGCAGCGGAACTAGCGGACGCACAGATACGCAGTATTTT. Amino acids: CASSGTSGRTDTQYF.

The chain has TRBV2 and TRBJ2-7; 15 bases line up with TRBD2. The ends lost 6 bases at V and 1 base at J; junction bases unmatched: 4. The CDR3 consists of 16 residues. The germline gives CDR1 SNHLY, CDR2 FYNNEI. The CDR3 nucleotides read TGTGCCAGCAGACGGACTAGCGGGAGGGCGTCCTACGAGCAGTACTTC. This translates into CASRRTSGRASYEQYF.

This clonotype was counted a few times. This rearrangement joins TRBV5-1 to TRBJ2-3; no reliable D call. Trimming removed 0 bases from V and 4 bases from J, with 9 bases in between. The CDR3 covers 14 residues. Germline loops: CDR1 SGHRS, CDR2 YFSETQ. The CDR3, as DNA: TGCGCCAGCAGCTTGGAACCGACGGCAGATACGCAGTATTTT. Its translation is CASSLEPTADTQYF.

The chain uses TRBV20-1 and TRBJ1-1; no definite D call. V was cut by 6 bases and J by 11 bases, with 10 bases left in between. Germline lookup yields CDR1 DFQATT and CDR2 SNEGSKA (reference sequence). The CDR3 is 9 residues long. The CDR3 loop reads CSANFAAFF. CDR3 nucleotide sequence: TGCAGTGCCAACTTCGCGGCTTTCTTT.

This clonotype has just a few counts. The gene calls are TRBV3-1 and TRBJ2-5; no definite D call. V lost 3 bases and J 1 base, leaving 12 bases between the germline ends. The CDR3 consists of 15 residues. From germline, CDR1 is LGHDT and CDR2 YNNKEL (reference sequence). CDR3: CASSHSGRFQETQYF. CDR3 in DNA: TGTGCCAGCAGCCACTCAGGACGGTTCCAAGAGACCCAGTACTTC.

This clonotype was seen many times. The genes are TRBV12-3 or TRBV12-4 and TRBJ2-7; 9 nucleotides match TRBD2. CDR3 length equals 14 residues. J gave up 6 bases and V 6 bases, and 9 bases lay outside the gene matches. CDR3 sequence reads: CASSSSGTSREQYF. In DNA form, the CDR3 reads TGTGCCAGCAGCAGCTCCGGGACTAGCCGCGAGCAGTACTTC.

This clonotype has a handful of counts. This rearrangement joins TRBV28 to TRBJ1-2; D call uncertain. There are 14 residues in the CDR3. In germline, CDR1 is MDHEN, CDR2 SYDVKM. Trimming pared 7 bases from V and 0 bases from J, leaving 12 bases between. The CDR3 loop reads CASTNRAANYGYTF. CDR3 coding DNA: TGTGCCAGCACTAACCGAGCGGCTAACTATGGCTACACCTTC.

This clonotype was seen only a few times. The chain has TRBV2 and TRBJ1-4; 7 nucleotides agree with TRBD1. This CDR3 has 16 amino acids. V shed 6 bases and J 7 bases; nucleotides not matched to a gene: 14. Germline values: CDR1 SNHLY, CDR2 FYNNEI. CDR3 in amino acids: CASSPQEGAHREKLFF. The DNA for the CDR3 is TGTGCCAGCAGCCCTCAAGAGGGGGCGCATCGTGAAAAACTGTTTTTT. Combining the CDR3 with reference TRBV2 and TRBJ1-4 gives the whole variable domain EPEVTQTPSHQVTQMGQEVILRCVPISNHLYFYWYRQILGQKVEFLVSFYNNEISEKSEIFDDQFSVERPDGSNFTLKIRSTKLEDSAMYFCASSPQEGAHREKLFFGSGTQLSVL.

V gene TRBV29-1 combines with J gene TRBJ2-1, with D uncertain. CDR1 is SQVTM and CDR2 is ANQGSEA in the germline V gene. V lost 4 bases, J lost 8 bases, and 15 bases lay in between. The CDR3 contains 13 residues. In DNA, the CDR3 is TGCAGCGTTGGCCCGCTCTTCGGGTATGAGCAGTTCTTC. Translated, it gives CSVGPLFGYEQFF.

A few counts support this clonotype. J is TRBJ2-7 and V is TRBV20-1; 7 nucleotides agree with TRBD2. This CDR3 is built from 14 residues. The V gene end was trimmed by 6 bases and the J gene end by 4 bases; junction bases not matched to a gene: 12. In germline, CDR1 is DFQATT, CDR2 SNEGSKA (reference sequence). CDR3 amino acids: CSALQWAGVYEQYF. The CDR3 DNA follows: TGCAGTGCCCTCCAGTGGGCGGGGGTTTACGAGCAGTACTTC.

The V and J genes are TRBV7-9 and TRBJ2-7; D perhaps matches TRBD2 (5 bases). The germline V and J ends were trimmed by 5 bases and 5 bases, with 16 bases remaining between them. CDR1 and CDR2 (germline): SEHNR, FQNEAQ (reference sequence). The CDR3 runs 14 residues. The CDR3 bases are TGTGCCAGCAGCCCCGTAAGAGGGATCCACGAGCAGTACTTC. Translating gives CASSPVRGIHEQYF.

This clonotype was seen a few times. The chain employs TRBV5-1 and TRBJ1-3; 10 nucleotides line up with TRBD1. CDR1 SGHRS and CDR2 YFSETQ come from the germline V gene. J gave up 1 base and V 4 bases, and 5 bases lay outside the gene matches. The CDR3 has 16 residues. The CDR3 sequence is CASSTGQGYSGNTIYF. CDR3 nucleotide sequence: TGCGCCAGCAGCACGGGACAGGGGTATTCTGGAAACACCATATATTTT.

This clonotype was seen ten or more times. This rearrangement joins TRBV19 to TRBJ2-2; TRBD1 agrees at 11 bases. Trimming took 6 bases from V and 4 from J; bases not matched to a gene: 4. Germline V gene data show CDR1 as LNHDA and CDR2 as SQIVND (reference sequence). This CDR3 has 15 residues. CDR3 coding DNA: TGTGCCAGTAGACCGGGACAGGGGGGCACCGGGGAGCTGTTTTTT. It specifies CASRPGQGGTGELFF.

The chain joins TRBV11-2 to TRBJ1-1, with D perhaps TRBD1 (5 bases). The ends were cut back, 6 bases at V and 3 bases at J, with 14 bases in the middle. CDR3 length: 14 amino acids. The germline V gene has CDR1 SGHAT and CDR2 FQNNGV. Written as DNA, the CDR3 is TGTGCCAGCAGTTATCAGGGAGTTGACACTGAAGCTTTCTTT. Amino acid sequence: CASSYQGVDTEAFF.

This clonotype occurred a few times. The chain employs TRBV6-6 and TRBJ1-1, with D unresolved. The V end lost 0 bases, the J end lost 7 bases, and 3 bases lay between the germline ends. Germline lookup yields CDR1 MNHNY and CDR2 SVGAGI (reference sequence). The CDR3 extends over 11 amino acids. The CDR3: CASSYSGEAFF. The CDR3 coding sequence is TGTGCCAGCAGTTACTCTGGTGAAGCTTTCTTT.